These T cell receptor beta chains were read from a single sample in a study of early T cells in non-severe SARS-CoV-2 infection. In TCRdb, the 5' RACE reads were re-called with MiXCR into one record per CDR3 protein. The sample has approximately 21,000 distinct CDR3 sequences; about 5.3% are singletons. Sample: whole blood. These receptors originate from an adult who was a healthcare worker with PCR-confirmed SARS-CoV-2 infection or an uninfected control (not recorded which). The conserved cysteine and the conserved F or W are not part of the CDR3 here.

v_gene	j_gene	CDR3aa
TRBV7-9	TRBJ1-1	ASSFSGTGATEAF
TRBV7-6	TRBJ1-2	ASSLVAGEGYT
TRBV14	TRBJ1-4	ASSQGTGGQLF
TRBV12-3/TRBV12-4	TRBJ2-4	ASSSGGVKYIQY
TRBV7-3	TRBJ2-2	ASSSLGTGELF
TRBV5-1	TRBJ2-5	ASSAGDNQETQY
TRBV7-8	TRBJ2-3	ASSFPPATASTDTQY
TRBV7-2	TRBJ1-1	ASSFRDMNTEAF
TRBV7-2	TRBJ1-2	ASSSSIGYGYT
TRBV4-3	TRBJ2-3	ASSQDRHSPPDTQY
TRBV12-3/TRBV12-4	TRBJ2-3	ASTPTISTDTQY
TRBV20-1	TRBJ2-3	SATGGLARVKGMTSTDTQY
TRBV12-3/TRBV12-4	TRBJ2-1	ASRIAGGDNEQF
TRBV29-1	TRBJ1-1	SVVFQNRMNTEAF
TRBV5-1	TRBJ1-1	ASSLAQGAGTEAF
TRBV5-1	TRBJ2-5	ASSLSGLLETQY
TRBV7-6	TRBJ2-3	ASSRNSADTQY
TRBV7-6	TRBJ2-3	ASTSWTGTDTQY
TRBV11-2	TRBJ2-7	ASSPPTGTYEQY
TRBV3-1	TRBJ1-2	ASSQEWARANYGYT
TRBV18	TRBJ1-1	ASSRIGANTEAF
TRBV7-2	TRBJ1-2	ASSLTSRGTHGYT
TRBV18	TRBJ2-3	ASSTLAGHTDTQY
TRBV7-9	TRBJ2-1	ASSLPSNEQF
TRBV4-2	TRBJ2-1	ASSHLAGGPYEQF
TRBV24-1	TRBJ2-1	ATSGTDFNEQF
TRBV20-1	TRBJ2-1	SAGGGQGKDEQL
TRBV4-3	TRBJ2-2	ASSQDGAVPGELF